The 8 T cell receptor beta chains presented below share a single source sample, sequenced in a study of CD8 T cells in Susac syndrome (dated by TCRdb to the late 2010s). The library was obtained by the immunoSEQ multiplex PCR assay. RNA was extracted using the RNeasy kit, and roughly 0.5 to 1 ug of the RNA was reverse transcribed with random hexamers. TCRdb reanalyzed the raw reads on its own, using fastp at Q25 for trimming and MiXCR for clone calling, and kept in-frame beta chains. Each CDR3 protein gets just one entry, which takes the most common genes and DNA from the rows behind it. This sample comprises about 180,000 distinct CDR3 sequences, roughly 94% of them detected only once. In total, the top ten clones hold approximately 0.099% of the sample. The specimen was CD4+ T cells from PBMCs. All receptors derive from a human donor with Susac syndrome.

The chain joins TRBV20-1 to TRBJ1-5; D is unclear. The V end lost 0 bases, the J end lost 0 bases, and 15 bases lay between the germline ends. Germline CDR1 is DFQATT and CDR2 is SNEGSKA (reference sequence). The CDR3 has 17 residues. Here the CDR3 reads CSARDRFGEYSNQPQHF. The CDR3 region has the DNA TGCAGTGCTAGAGATAGGTTCGGAGAATATAGCAATCAGCCCCAGCATTTT.

This chain uses TRBV5-1 with TRBJ2-5; D possibly matches TRBD1 or TRBD2 (5 bases each). V was trimmed by 6 bases and J by 4 bases, leaving 16 bases between them. Per the germline V gene, CDR1 is SGHRS and CDR2 is YFSETQ. The CDR3 length is 14 residues. The CDR3 spells CASMNGVGGETQYF. CDR3 sequence (DNA): TGCGCCAGCATGAATGGCGTTGGGGGAGAGACCCAGTACTTC.

This rearrangement joins TRBV11-2 to TRBJ2-7; D might be TRBD1 or TRBD2, each matching 6 bases. V was clipped by 4 bases and J by 0 bases, with 13 bases between them. CDR3 length: 15 amino acids. Germline values: CDR1 SGHAT, CDR2 FQNNGV. In DNA, the CDR3 is TGTGCCAGCAGCTCTATACAGGGAGGCTCCTACGAGCAGTACTTC. Encoded protein: CASSSIQGGSYEQYF.

This chain links TRBV6-6 with TRBJ2-7, with TRBD2 matching 11 bases. This CDR3 is 16 amino acids long. Germline CDR1 MNHNY, CDR2 SVGAGI (reference sequence). J lost 5 bases, V lost 5 bases, and 11 bases had no gene match. CDR3 loop: CASSAPSGRPSDEQYF. CDR3 sequence (DNA): TGTGCCAGCAGTGCACCTAGCGGGAGGCCCTCGGACGAGCAGTACTTC.

A single count supports this clonotype. The V gene is TRBV15, the J gene TRBJ1-1, with a possible D match to TRBD1 (6 bases). Germline CDR1 LNHNV, CDR2 YYDKDF (reference sequence). Deletions cut 1 base from V and 8 bases from J, with 11 bases between. This CDR3 contains 13 residues. The CDR3 bases are TGTGCCACCAGCAGAGTTAGGACAGTAGAAGCTTTCTTT. The encoded protein is CATSRVRTVEAFF. Looking up the rest from reference TRBV15 and TRBJ1-1 gives the full variable domain: DAMVIQNPRYQVTQFGKPVTLSCSQTLNHNVMYWYQQKSSQAPKLLFHYYDKDFNNEADTPDNFQSRRPNTSFCFLDIRSPGLGDTAMYLCATSRVRTVEAFFGQGTRLTVV.

This chain joins TRBV19 and TRBJ2-2; TRBD2 is a possible D gene (6 bases). This CDR3 has 14 residues. Per germline, CDR1 LNHDA and CDR2 SQIVND (reference sequence). V was shortened by 3 bases and J by 6 bases, with 11 bases between the two germline ends. The CDR3 nucleotides are TGTGCCAGTAGTATTCAGACTAGTTCCGGGGAGCTGTTTTTT. Its protein is CASSIQTSSGELFF.

CDR3 in amino acids: CASSTGDQPQHF. CDR3 nucleotide sequence: TGTGCCAGCTCGACAGGGGACCAGCCCCAGCATTTT. The V gene is TRBV18, the J gene TRBJ1-5; 8 bases map to TRBD1. CDR3 length: 12 residues. V lost 6 bases, J lost 7 bases, and 2 bases stayed unmatched. CDR1 KGHSH and CDR2 LQKENI come from the germline V gene.

This chain joins TRBV12-3 or TRBV12-4 and TRBJ2-7, with D unclear. The CDR3 sequence is 12 residues long. V was trimmed by 6 bases and J by 6 bases, leaving 12 bases between them. CDR3 residues: CASSQRVGEQYF. The CDR3 coding sequence is TGTGCCAGCAGCCAAAGGGTGGGCGAGCAGTACTTC.